Each of the 18 T cell receptor beta chains below was sequenced from the same sample in a study of metastatic and nonmetastatic thyroid tumors. TCRdb re-called clones from the PCR reads using MiXCR. The sample lists fewer than 20,000 clones; 23% were seen once. Thyroid surgery had not been preceded by any treatment in any patient. The source material was tumor tissue. The origin of the receptors is a female donor with papillary thyroid cancer or a benign thyroid nodule (not recorded which). Some clones in this sample may be carry-over from other donors' samples.

This rearrangement joins TRBV29-1 to TRBJ2-2; 7 nucleotides match TRBD1. CDR3 length: 14 amino acids. After removal of 2 bases from V and 3 bases from J, the junction contained 3 bases not matched to a gene. Germline loops: CDR1 SQVTM, CDR2 ANQGSEA. As DNA, the CDR3 is TGCAGCGTTGAATCAGGGGGTGACACCGGGGAGCTGTTTTTT. Translation gives CSVESGGDTGELFF.

With regard to this clone: Sequence at one end of the junction differs from germline and may be a read error. This rearrangement joins TRBV15 to TRBJ1-2; D gene unclear. Germline lookup yields CDR1 LNHNV and CDR2 YYDKDF (reference sequence). The CDR3 length is 14 residues. Here the CDR3 reads CATSPYRGLYGYTF. CDR3 bases: TGCGCCACCAGCCCGTACAGAGGTCTCTATGGCTACACCTTC.

This chain joins TRBV6-1 and TRBJ2-3, with D uncertain. V was pared by 6 bases and J by 6 bases, with 16 bases between. Germline V gives CDR1 MNHNS, CDR2 SASEGT. The CDR3 sequence is 14 residues long. The CDR3: CASSTDLVQDTQYF. DNA for the CDR3: TGTGCCAGCAGCACAGACCTAGTGCAGGATACGCAGTATTTT.

This clone occurred many times. Other nucleotide sequences in the sample specify the same CDR3. This chain links TRBV11-1 with TRBJ2-6; D unresolved. CDR1 and CDR2 (germline): SGHAT, FQDESV (reference sequence). This CDR3 has 16 amino acids. Trimming shortened V by 1 base and J by 1 base, and 8 bases separated the two germline ends. The CDR3 is CASSLGKDSGANVLTF. As DNA, the CDR3 is TGTGCCAGCAGCTTAGGCAAGGATTCTGGGGCCAACGTCCTGACTTTC.

This clone was found many times. The chain links TRBV4-1 to TRBJ2-1, with 9 bases matching TRBD2. The CDR3 consists of 13 residues. V shed 4 bases and J 7 bases; nucleotides not matched to a gene: 2. CDR1 is MGHRA and CDR2 is YSYEKL in the germline V gene. CDR3 in DNA: TGCGCCAGCAGCCCGGGACTAGCTAATGAGCAGTTCTTC. Translated: CASSPGLANEQFF.

The chain couples TRBV7-6 to TRBJ2-7; possibly TRBD2 for D (5 bases). CDR1 is SGHVS, CDR2 FNYEAQ, per germline. There are 14 residues in the CDR3. V was clipped by 5 bases and J by 4 bases, with 15 bases between them. The CDR3 loop reads CASSIDYPNYEQYF. The CDR3 nucleotides read TGTGCCAGCAGCATCGACTACCCGAATTACGAGCAGTACTTC.

V gene TRBV6-2 or TRBV6-3 combines with J gene TRBJ2-5; 13 nucleotides match TRBD2. Germline V gene lookup returns CDR1 MNHEY and CDR2 SVGEGT. V lost 5 bases to trimming and J lost 1 base; unmatched junction nucleotides: 7. The CDR3 has 17 amino acids. The CDR3 nucleotides are TGTGCCAGCAGTCAGGGACTAGCGGGACCCCTCCAAGAGACCCAGTACTTC. Its translation is CASSQGLAGPLQETQYF.

This clone was observed many times. The CDR3 region has the DNA TGCGCCAGCAGCATATCCTCCGGGACTGGTTCCTACGAGCAGTACTTC. It is translated as CASSISSGTGSYEQYF. This chain links TRBV5-1 with TRBJ2-7; D may be TRBD2 (6 bases). Trimming took 4 bases from V and 1 from J, leaving 18 bases between them. CDR1 is SGHRS, CDR2 YFSETQ, per germline. CDR3 size: 16 residues.

In its sample, this clone was seen many times. CDR3 loop: CASSFSSTDTQYF. CDR3 bases: TGTGCCAGCAGCTTCAGTAGCACAGATACGCAGTATTTT. V usage is TRBV7-9 and J usage is TRBJ2-3; no reliable D call. Germline CDR1 and CDR2: SEHNR and FQNEAQ (reference sequence). The CDR3 runs to 13 residues. Trimming took off 3 bases at V and 0 bases at J, with 4 bases between the two ends.

This clone has a handful of counts. A much bigger clone sits one base away, suggesting this may be a read error. This chain connects TRBV6-1 to TRBJ2-5, with 12 bases that match TRBD1. The junction had 8 bases not matched to a gene; V was cut back by 7 bases and J by 5 bases. The CDR3 contains 15 residues. Germline V CDR1 and CDR2: MNHNS, SASEGT. In DNA, the CDR3 is TGTGCCAGCATCCGGGACAGGGGGCGGCAGGAGACCCAGTACTTC. The encoded protein is CASIRDRGRQETQYF.

This clone has a count of ten or more. The gene calls are TRBV19 and TRBJ1-4; D is unclear. Germline CDR1 and CDR2: LNHDA and SQIVND (reference sequence). This CDR3 has 15 amino acids. Trimming left V 3 bases short and J 8 bases short, with 16 bases between. DNA for the CDR3: TGTGCCAGTAGTATGACATCCCGCGGGGAAGAAAAACTGTTTTTT. Translating gives CASSMTSRGEEKLFF.

This clone showed up just a few times. The chain recombines TRBV19 with TRBJ1-2; no reliable D call. The CDR3 loop spans 15 amino acids. V was trimmed by 0 bases and J by 4 bases, leaving 12 bases between them. Germline CDR1 is LNHDA and CDR2 is SQIVND (reference sequence). The DNA of the CDR3 is TGTGCCAGTAGTATAGAGGGGAGAAACGCCTATGGCTACACCTTC. It specifies CASSIEGRNAYGYTF. The whole variable domain, remainder taken from reference TRBV19 and TRBJ1-2, is DGGITQSPKYLFRKEGQNVTLSCEQNLNHDAMYWYRQDPGQGLRLIYYSQIVNDFQKGDIAEGYSVSREKKESFPLTVTSAQKNPTAFYLCASSIEGRNAYGYTFGSGTRLTVV.

This clone showed up many times. The chain combines TRBV5-5 with TRBJ2-1; D uncertain. Germline CDR1 and CDR2: SGHKS and YYEKEE (reference sequence). V was cut by 0 bases and J by 7 bases, with 8 bases left in between. CDR3 size: 13 residues. The chain's CDR3 is CASSLASLNEQFF. The CDR3 DNA follows: TGTGCCAGCAGCTTGGCGAGTCTAAATGAGCAGTTCTTC.

Relative to its sample, this clone is medium-sized. The V and J genes are TRBV6-5 and TRBJ1-3, with D perhaps matching TRBD1 (6 bases). The CDR3 covers 15 residues. The germline V and J ends were trimmed by 2 bases and 1 base, with 9 bases remaining between them. Germline lookup yields CDR1 MNHEY and CDR2 SVGAGI. Here the CDR3 DNA reads TGTGCCAGCAGTTACGGGGGGGCATCTGGAAACACCATATATTTT. It encodes CASSYGGASGNTIYF.

This clone was seen many times. The V gene is TRBV11-3, the J gene TRBJ1-3, with D unresolved. Germline CDR1 is SGHNT and CDR2 is YENEEA. The CDR3 has 13 residues. V shed 1 base and J shed 1 base, with 2 bases lying between them. This CDR3 is CASSLVSGNTIYF. The DNA of the CDR3 is TGTGCCAGCAGCTTAGTTTCTGGAAACACCATATATTTT.

This clone was seen ten or more times. The genes are TRBV12-3 or TRBV12-4 and TRBJ1-5, with 10 nucleotides matching TRBD1. With V trimmed by 6 bases and J by 4 bases, 0 bases remained unmatched. This CDR3 comprises 13 residues. CDR3 residues: CASRGQGNQPQHF. In nucleotides, the CDR3 is TGTGCCAGCAGGGGACAGGGGAATCAGCCCCAGCATTTT.

This clone was seen ten or more times. The chain combines TRBV7-9 with TRBJ1-4, with 10 nucleotides matching TRBD1. There are 15 residues in the CDR3. Germline V CDR1 and CDR2: SEHNR, FQNEAQ (reference sequence). The V gene end was trimmed by 5 bases and the J gene end by 4 bases; junction bases not matched to a gene: 4. CDR3: CASSRRTGGNEKLFF. The CDR3 DNA reads as TGTGCCAGCAGCAGACGGACAGGGGGTAATGAAAAACTGTTTTTT.

The chain combines TRBV25-1 with TRBJ2-7, with D maybe TRBD2 (6 bases). V was pared by 3 bases and J by 3 bases, with 15 bases between. Germline lookup yields CDR1 MGHDK and CDR2 SYGVNS. CDR3 length: 15 residues. The CDR3 DNA is TGTGCCAGCAGTGACGGGACTCCGGCGATCTACGAGCAGTACTTC. Translated: CASSDGTPAIYEQYF.